Listed here are 29 T cell receptor beta chains from one sample, sequenced in a study of T cell responses to AZD1222 COVID-19 vaccine. Method: immunoSEQ multiplex PCR; TCRdb's copy keeps in-frame clones and lacks some. The sample holds around 89,000 clones; about 89% are singletons and the top ten take approximately 5%. Sequenced material: peripheral blood, taken 28 days after the second AZD1222 dose. These receptors all stem from an adult who received the AZD1222 COVID-19 vaccine.

J is TRBJ1-4 and V is TRBV5-5; 8 bases agree with TRBD1. Germline V gene data show CDR1 as SGHKS and CDR2 as YYEKEE (reference sequence). The CDR3 length is 16 residues. The J segment lost 7 bases and the V segment lost 1 base, leaving 9 bases of the junction unmatched. The DNA of the CDR3 is TGTGCCAGCAGCTTGATCGCGACAGGGGAGCGTGAAAAACTGTTTTTT. It codes for CASSLIATGEREKLFF.

The chain recombines TRBV7-2 with TRBJ2-1; 8 bases map to TRBD2. CDR1 and CDR2 from the germline V gene are SGHTA and FQGNSA. CDR3 length: 14 amino acids. The junction had 5 bases not matched to a gene; V was cut back by 2 bases and J by 8 bases. The CDR3 nucleotides are TGTGCCAGCAGCTTACGGGGGGGCATTGATGAGCAGTTCTTC. This gives the protein CASSLRGGIDEQFF.

This clone was picked up one time. The chain uses TRBV2 and TRBJ2-2, with 8 bases aligning to TRBD1. The CDR3 covers 19 residues. The germline V gene encodes CDR1 SNHLY and CDR2 FYNNEI. The trim removed 3 bases at V and 3 bases at J, leaving 15 bases unmatched. CDR3: CASSDPGQGSWYDTGELFF. In DNA, the CDR3 is TGTGCCAGCAGTGACCCCGGACAGGGTTCTTGGTACGACACCGGGGAGCTGTTTTTT. The full variable domain, its missing parts supplied by reference TRBV2 and TRBJ2-2, is EPEVTQTPSHQVTQMGQEVILRCVPISNHLYFYWYRQILGQKVEFLVSFYNNEISEKSEIFDDQFSVERPDGSNFTLKIRSTKLEDSAMYFCASSDPGQGSWYDTGELFFGEGSRLTVL.

The chain couples TRBV29-1 to TRBJ1-4; D is undetermined. There are 14 residues in the CDR3. V lost 4 bases to trimming and J lost 7 bases, with 16 bases between them. From germline, CDR1 is SQVTM and CDR2 ANQGSEA. The CDR3 sequence is CSVGGNRAGEKLFF. The CDR3 DNA is TGCAGCGTTGGGGGTAACAGAGCAGGTGAAAAACTGTTTTTT.

Comment on this clone: Other nucleotide sequences in the sample specify the same CDR3. The gene calls are TRBV27 and TRBJ1-1; D remains unclear. Germline CDR1 reads MNHEY; CDR2 reads SMNVEV (reference sequence). V was trimmed by 3 bases and J by 2 bases, leaving 7 bases between them. CDR3 length: 13 residues. The CDR3 sequence: CASSFRGNTEAFF. DNA of the CDR3: TGTGCCAGCAGTTTCCGGGGAAACACTGAAGCTTTCTTT.

V gene TRBV28 combines with J gene TRBJ1-2; D gene ambiguous. The germline gives CDR1 MDHEN, CDR2 SYDVKM. The CDR3 consists of 14 residues. V shed 3 bases and J shed 0 bases, with 8 bases lying between them. CDR3 sequence: CASSFGTTNYGYTF. Here the CDR3 DNA reads TGTGCCAGCAGTTTCGGCACAACTAACTATGGCTACACCTTC.

V is TRBV2 and J is TRBJ2-3; 10 bases fit TRBD2. V was pared by 3 bases and J by 0 bases, with 6 bases of the junction left unmatched. The CDR3 covers 17 residues. Germline CDR1 and CDR2: SNHLY and FYNNEI. The CDR3 DNA is TGTGCCAGCAGTGACCCCTTAGCGGGGGGCAGCACAGATACGCAGTATTTT. Residues: CASSDPLAGGSTDTQYF.

The genes are TRBV6-5 and TRBJ2-5; the D is unclear. The germline V gene encodes CDR1 MNHEY and CDR2 SVGAGI. V lost 2 bases to trimming and J lost 5 bases, with 6 bases between them. The CDR3 spans 12 residues. In DNA form, the CDR3 reads TGTGCCAGCAGTTACCCCCCTGAGACCCAGTACTTC. This gives the protein CASSYPPETQYF.

The chain combines TRBV5-1 with TRBJ2-5; 7 bases align to TRBD2. J gave up 4 bases and V 2 bases, and 2 bases lay outside the gene matches. In germline, CDR1 is SGHRS, CDR2 YFSETQ. The CDR3 is 13 residues long. CDR3 in amino acids: CASSFGGGETQYF. CDR3 nucleotide sequence: TGCGCCAGCAGCTTCGGCGGGGGAGAGACCCAGTACTTC.

The rearrangement links TRBV24-1 to TRBJ2-1; the match to TRBD2 covers 9 bases. The CDR3 totals 16 residues. Germline V gene lookup returns CDR1 KGHDR and CDR2 SFDVKD. Trimming at V came to 2 bases and at J to 2 bases, leaving 3 bases not matched to a gene. The chain's CDR3 is CATSDSVAGAYNEQFF. The DNA of the CDR3 is TGTGCCACCAGTGATTCCGTAGCGGGGGCCTACAATGAGCAGTTCTTC.

The V call is TRBV5-4, the J call TRBJ2-7; 9 bases are a match to TRBD1. The CDR3 contains 15 residues. Per the germline V gene, CDR1 is SGHNT and CDR2 is YYREEE (reference sequence). Unmatched junction bases numbered 5, after V lost 4 bases and J lost 0 bases. The CDR3 region is CASSPGTGSSYEQYF. The CDR3, as DNA: TGTGCCAGCAGCCCCGGGACAGGGAGCTCCTACGAGCAGTACTTC.

The CDR3 is CASLRSYEQYF. The DNA of the CDR3 is TGTGCCAGCCTCAGGAGCTACGAGCAGTACTTC. The gene calls are TRBV6-5 and TRBJ2-7; D is ambiguous. The germline V gene encodes CDR1 MNHEY and CDR2 SVGAGI. V lost 8 bases, J lost 3 bases, and 8 bases lay in between. The length of the CDR3 is 11 residues.

The chain combines TRBV9 with TRBJ2-5, with D possibly matching TRBD2 (5 bases). Germline V gives CDR1 SGDLS, CDR2 YYNGEE. The CDR3 spans 14 residues. V gave up 6 bases and J gave up 5 bases, with 17 bases separating them. CDR3 region: CASTGAGGMETQYF. In DNA, the CDR3 is TGTGCCAGCACCGGTGCCGGAGGCATGGAGACCCAGTACTTC. The complete variable domain, with remaining parts taken from reference TRBV9 and TRBJ2-5, reads DSGVTQTPKHLITATGQRVTLRCSPRSGDLSVYWYQQSLDQGLQFLIQYYNGEERAKGNILERFSAQQFPDLHSELNLSSLELGDSALYFCASTGAGGMETQYFGPGTRLLVL.

V is TRBV10-3 and J is TRBJ1-2, with 9 bases matching TRBD1. Per germline, CDR1 ENHRY and CDR2 SYGVKD. This CDR3 comprises 13 residues. After removal of 6 bases from V and 8 bases from J, the junction contained 7 bases not matched to a gene. In nucleotides, the CDR3 is TGTGCCATCAGCCCTGGGACAGGGAACGGCTACACCTTC. Its protein product is CAISPGTGNGYTF.

V gene TRBV5-1 combines with J gene TRBJ1-6; 7 bases fit TRBD1. Germline V lookup: CDR1 SGHRS, CDR2 YFSETQ. This CDR3 contains 16 residues. The V segment lost 4 bases and the J segment 7 bases; nucleotides outside the gene matches: 11. CDR3 protein: CASSASTGTANSPLHF. CDR3 in DNA: TGCGCCAGCAGCGCATCAACCGGGACAGCCAATTCACCCCTCCACTTT.

The chain combines TRBV12-3 or TRBV12-4 with TRBJ1-3; the D gene is possibly TRBD1 (5 bases). This CDR3 has 13 residues. Trimming stripped 3 bases from V and 4 bases from J, with 7 bases between. The CDR3 DNA is TGTGCCAGCAGTTTGGGGCCGGGAAACACCATATATTTT. It translates to CASSLGPGNTIYF.

The rearrangement joins TRBV7-9 to TRBJ1-4, with D hard to call. Trimming left V 0 bases short and J 7 bases short, with 12 bases between. The CDR3 is 15 amino acids. Germline V gene lookup returns CDR1 SEHNR and CDR2 FQNEAQ (reference sequence). The CDR3 DNA reads TGTGCCAGCAGCTTAGCGAGCAGGAAGGGTGAAAAACTGTTTTTT. Translation: CASSLASRKGEKLFF. The full variable domain, with the rest looked up from reference TRBV7-9 and TRBJ1-4, is DTGVSQNPRHKITKRGQNVTFRCDPISEHNRLYWYRQTLGQGPEFLTYFQNEAQLEKSRLLSDRFSAERPKGSFSTLEIQRTEQGDSAMYLCASSLASRKGEKLFFGSGTQLSVL.

The chain combines TRBV27 with TRBJ1-2; weak D call: TRBD1 (5 bases). This CDR3 contains 15 residues. Per the germline V gene, CDR1 is MNHEY and CDR2 is SMNVEV (reference sequence). Trimming took 6 bases from V and 6 from J, leaving 20 bases between them. As DNA, the CDR3 is TGTGCCAGCAGCCCTTGGCCGAGCGAGGGGCATGGCTACACCTTC. As protein: CASSPWPSEGHGYTF.

V gene TRBV6-5 combines with J gene TRBJ1-1, with 7 bases aligning to TRBD1. CDR1 is MNHEY and CDR2 is SVGAGI in the germline V gene. V was clipped by 8 bases and J by 8 bases; unmatched bases: 2. The CDR3 covers 10 residues. CDR3 amino acids: CASDRDEAFF. The CDR3 coding sequence is TGTGCCAGCGACAGGGACGAAGCTTTCTTT.

This clone was seen once. This chain links TRBV5-1 with TRBJ2-1; 16 bases line up with TRBD2. Germline CDR1 reads SGHRS; CDR2 reads YFSETQ. This CDR3 has 20 residues. V shed 3 bases, J shed 7 bases, and the junction held 16 bases outside the gene matches. CDR3 DNA sequence: TGCGCCAGCAGCTCGAGACCCGGGACTAGCGGGGGGGCTTTCTGGAATGAGCAGTTCTTC. It codes for CASSSRPGTSGGAFWNEQFF.

The chain carries TRBV6-2 or TRBV6-3 and TRBJ2-5; perhaps D is TRBD1 or TRBD2 (5 bases each). CDR3 length equals 15 residues. Trimming shortened V by 5 bases and J by 4 bases, and 17 bases separated the two germline ends. CDR1 is MNHEY and CDR2 is SVGEGT in the germline V gene. This chain's CDR3 is CASSVGVRTTETQYF. In DNA form, the CDR3 reads TGTGCCAGCAGTGTGGGGGTCAGGACGACAGAGACCCAGTACTTC.

V usage is TRBV6-5 and J usage is TRBJ1-2, with D possibly being TRBD1 (6 bases). V dropped 5 bases and J dropped 4 bases, with 14 bases sitting between them. Germline CDR1 reads MNHEY; CDR2 reads SVGAGI. The CDR3 consists of 14 residues. The CDR3 nucleotides are TGTGCCAGCAGTAGAGGAGGGGGGGGCTATGGCTACACCTTC. Protein sequence: CASSRGGGGYGYTF.

V and J are TRBV5-1 and TRBJ2-7; TRBD1 agrees at 8 bases. The germline gives CDR1 SGHRS, CDR2 YFSETQ. V was pared by 0 bases and J by 3 bases, with 5 bases of the junction left unmatched. The CDR3 runs 15 residues. CDR3 coding DNA: TGCGCCAGCAGCTTGGCGGGGACAGGAGTCTACGAGCAGTACTTC. Translating it yields CASSLAGTGVYEQYF.

Written as DNA, the CDR3 is TGCGCCAGCAGCCAAGATAGCGGACAGGGGGCCTACGAGCAGTACTTC. Translating it yields CASSQDSGQGAYEQYF. The V call is TRBV4-3, the J call TRBJ2-7; 10 bases map to TRBD1. The CDR3 contains 16 residues. Germline V gives CDR1 LGHNA, CDR2 YSLEER. V was pared by 0 bases and J by 2 bases, with 4 bases of the junction left unmatched.

V and J are TRBV7-9 and TRBJ2-5, with a possible D match to TRBD1 (6 bases). V was pared by 1 base and J by 4 bases, with 10 bases between. CDR3 size: 14 residues. Germline lookup yields CDR1 SEHNR and CDR2 FQNEAQ (reference sequence). The CDR3 protein is CASSLEGETETQYF. CDR3 DNA: TGTGCCAGCAGCTTAGAGGGGGAGACAGAGACCCAGTACTTC.

The rearrangement joins TRBV12-5 to TRBJ2-7, with D unclear. Germline V gene data show CDR1 as LGHNT and CDR2 as FRNRAP. Between the trimmed V and J ends, which lost 1 base and 4 bases, there was a span of 8 bases. The CDR3 has 13 residues. The CDR3 protein is CASGLAGGYEQYF. The CDR3 DNA sequence: TGTGCTAGTGGTTTGGCCGGTGGGTACGAGCAGTACTTC.

The chain combines TRBV5-4 with TRBJ2-4; D may be TRBD1 (5 bases). The V gene lost 1 base and the J gene lost 8 bases, with 10 bases spanning the gap. Germline V gene sequence: CDR1 SGHNT, CDR2 YYREEE (reference sequence). This CDR3 has 13 residues. As DNA, the CDR3 is TGTGCCAGCAGCTTGCAGGGCTTTGACATTCAGTACTTC. It codes for CASSLQGFDIQYF.

As to this clone: The germline gene is not matched at one end of the junction; a read error may be the cause. The V and J genes are TRBV7-7 and TRBJ2-3; D gene ambiguous. The CDR3 has 14 amino acids. Per the germline V gene, CDR1 is SSHAT and CDR2 is FNYEAQ (reference sequence). DNA of the CDR3: TGTGCTAGCAGCTTAGGAGTTGGAACAGATACGCAGTATTTT. The encoded protein is CASSLGVGTDTQYF.

The chain uses TRBV12-2 and TRBJ1-2; the D call of TRBD1 is as the table states it, not checked on the DNA. TRBV12-2 is classified as a pseudogene. The CDR3 totals 16 residues. CDR3 DNA: TGTGCAAGTCGCTTAGAAGGCAGGGGGCTCCCGTTGGGCTACACCTTC. Its translation is CASRLEGRGLPLGYTF.